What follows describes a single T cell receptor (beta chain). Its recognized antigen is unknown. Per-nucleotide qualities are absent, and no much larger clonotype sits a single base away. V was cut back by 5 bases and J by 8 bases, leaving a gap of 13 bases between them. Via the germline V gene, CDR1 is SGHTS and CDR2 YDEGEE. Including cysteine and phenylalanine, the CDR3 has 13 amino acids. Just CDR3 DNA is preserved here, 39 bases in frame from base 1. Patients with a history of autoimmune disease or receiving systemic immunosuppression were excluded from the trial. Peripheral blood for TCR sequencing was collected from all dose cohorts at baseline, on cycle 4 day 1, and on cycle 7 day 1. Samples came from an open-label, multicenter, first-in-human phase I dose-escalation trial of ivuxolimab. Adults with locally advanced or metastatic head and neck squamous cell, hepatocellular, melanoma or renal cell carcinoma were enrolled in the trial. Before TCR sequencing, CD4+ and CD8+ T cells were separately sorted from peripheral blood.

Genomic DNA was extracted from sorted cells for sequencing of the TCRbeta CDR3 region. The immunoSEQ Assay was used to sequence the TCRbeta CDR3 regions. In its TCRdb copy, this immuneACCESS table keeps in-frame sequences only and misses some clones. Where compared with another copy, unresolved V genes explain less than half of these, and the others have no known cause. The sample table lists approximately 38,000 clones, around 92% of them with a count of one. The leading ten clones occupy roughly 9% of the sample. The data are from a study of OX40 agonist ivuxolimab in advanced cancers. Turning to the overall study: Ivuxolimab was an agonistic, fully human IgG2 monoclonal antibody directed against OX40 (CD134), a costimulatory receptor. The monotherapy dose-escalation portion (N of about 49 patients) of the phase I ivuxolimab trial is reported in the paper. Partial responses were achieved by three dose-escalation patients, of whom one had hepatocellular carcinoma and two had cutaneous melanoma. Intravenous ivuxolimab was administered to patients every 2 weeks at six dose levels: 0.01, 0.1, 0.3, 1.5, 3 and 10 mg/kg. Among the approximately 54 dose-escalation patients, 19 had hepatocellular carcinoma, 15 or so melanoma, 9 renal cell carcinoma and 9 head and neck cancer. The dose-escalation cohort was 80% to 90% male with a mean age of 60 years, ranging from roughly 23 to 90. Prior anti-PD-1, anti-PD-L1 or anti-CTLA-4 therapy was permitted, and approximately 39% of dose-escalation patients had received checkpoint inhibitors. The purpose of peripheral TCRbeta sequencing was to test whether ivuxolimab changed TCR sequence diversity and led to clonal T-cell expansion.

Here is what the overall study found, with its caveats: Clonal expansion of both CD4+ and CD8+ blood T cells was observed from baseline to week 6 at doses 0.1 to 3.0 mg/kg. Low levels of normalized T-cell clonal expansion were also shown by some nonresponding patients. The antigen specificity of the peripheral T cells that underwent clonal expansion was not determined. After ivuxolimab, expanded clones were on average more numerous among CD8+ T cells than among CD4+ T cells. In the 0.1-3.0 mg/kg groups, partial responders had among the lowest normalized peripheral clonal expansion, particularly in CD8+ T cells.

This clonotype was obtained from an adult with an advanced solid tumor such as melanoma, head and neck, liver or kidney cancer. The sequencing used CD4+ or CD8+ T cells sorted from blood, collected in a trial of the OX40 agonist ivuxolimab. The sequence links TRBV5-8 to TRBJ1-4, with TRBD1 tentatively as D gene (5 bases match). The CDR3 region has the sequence CASRLGRPEKLFF. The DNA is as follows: TGTGCCAGCAGACTGGGACGGCCCGAAAAACTGTTTTTT.